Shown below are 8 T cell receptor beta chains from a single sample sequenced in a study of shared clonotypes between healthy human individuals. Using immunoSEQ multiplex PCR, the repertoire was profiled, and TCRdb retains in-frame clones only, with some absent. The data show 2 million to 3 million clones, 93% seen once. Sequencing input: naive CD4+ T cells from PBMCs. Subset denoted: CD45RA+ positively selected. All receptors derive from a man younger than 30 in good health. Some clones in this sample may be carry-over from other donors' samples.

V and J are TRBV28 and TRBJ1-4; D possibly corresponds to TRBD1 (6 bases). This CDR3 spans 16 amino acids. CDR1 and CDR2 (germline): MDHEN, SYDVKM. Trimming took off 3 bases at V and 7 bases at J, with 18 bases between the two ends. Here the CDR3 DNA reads TGTGCCAGCAGTTTTATAAGACAGGCTCCGGGTGAAAAACTGTTTTTT. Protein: CASSFIRQAPGEKLFF. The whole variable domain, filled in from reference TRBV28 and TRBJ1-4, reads DVKVTQSSRYLVKRTGEKVFLECVQDMDHENMFWYRQDPGLGLRLIYFSYDVKMKEKGDIPEGYSVSREKKERFSLILESASTNQTSMYLCASSFIRQAPGEKLFFGSGTQLSVL.

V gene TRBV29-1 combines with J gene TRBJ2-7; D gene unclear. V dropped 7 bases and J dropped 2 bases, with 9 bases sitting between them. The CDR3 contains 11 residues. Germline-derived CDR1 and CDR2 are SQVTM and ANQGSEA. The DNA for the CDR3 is TGCAGCGCTGGAGTTACCTACGAGCAGTACTTC. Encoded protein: CSAGVTYEQYF.

The CDR3 DNA reads TGTGCCAGTAGCCCGACCGTCATGAACACTGAAGCTTTCTTT. Its translation: CASSPTVMNTEAFF. The V gene is TRBV19, the J gene TRBJ1-1; D is unclear. V was pared by 6 bases and J by 0 bases, with 11 bases between. The germline V gene has CDR1 LNHDA and CDR2 SQIVND (reference sequence). This CDR3 comprises 14 residues.

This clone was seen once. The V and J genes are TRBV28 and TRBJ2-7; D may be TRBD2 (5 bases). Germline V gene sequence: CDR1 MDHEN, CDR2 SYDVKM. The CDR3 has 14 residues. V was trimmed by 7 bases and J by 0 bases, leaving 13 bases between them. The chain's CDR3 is CASNSVGSSYEQYF. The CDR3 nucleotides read TGTGCCAGCAATTCGGTGGGGAGCTCCTACGAGCAGTACTTC.

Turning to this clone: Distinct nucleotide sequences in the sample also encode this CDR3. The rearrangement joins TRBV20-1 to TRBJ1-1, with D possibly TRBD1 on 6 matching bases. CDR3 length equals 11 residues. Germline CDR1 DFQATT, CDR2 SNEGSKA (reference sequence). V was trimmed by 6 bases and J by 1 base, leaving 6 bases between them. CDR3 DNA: TGCAGTGCAGGGGGGAACACTGAAGCTTTCTTT. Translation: CSAGGNTEAFF.

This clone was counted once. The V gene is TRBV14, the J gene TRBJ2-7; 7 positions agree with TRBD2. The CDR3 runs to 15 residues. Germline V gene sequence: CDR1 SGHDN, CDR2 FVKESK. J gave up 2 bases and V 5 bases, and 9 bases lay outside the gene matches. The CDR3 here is CASSGQAGRTYEQYF. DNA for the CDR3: TGTGCCAGCAGCGGCCAAGCGGGGAGGACCTACGAGCAGTACTTC.

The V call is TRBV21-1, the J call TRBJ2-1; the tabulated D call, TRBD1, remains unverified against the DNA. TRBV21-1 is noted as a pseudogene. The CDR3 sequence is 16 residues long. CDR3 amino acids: CASSKKFRQGANEQFF. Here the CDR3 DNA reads TGTGCCAGCAGCAAAAAGTTTCGCCAGGGCGCCAATGAGCAGTTCTTC.

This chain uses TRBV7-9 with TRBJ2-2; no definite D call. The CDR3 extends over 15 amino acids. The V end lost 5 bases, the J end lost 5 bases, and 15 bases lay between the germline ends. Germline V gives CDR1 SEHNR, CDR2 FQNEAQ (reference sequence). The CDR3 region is CASSPRLVLTGELFF. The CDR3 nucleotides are TGTGCCAGCAGCCCCAGGCTAGTTCTAACCGGGGAGCTGTTTTTT.